A single sample is the source of the 21 T cell receptor beta chains below, sequenced in a study of shared clonotypes between healthy human individuals. Using immunoSEQ multiplex PCR, the repertoire was profiled, and TCRdb retains in-frame clones only, with some absent. The data show 2 million to 2.5 million clones, just over 90% seen once. Sequences were obtained from naive CD4+ T cells from PBMCs. Subset in this sample: CD45RA+ positively selected. The source is a man in his late teens or twenties in good health. Some clones in this sample may be carry-over from other donors' samples.

The CDR3 is CASSPGQGSTNEKLFF. The CDR3, as DNA: TGTGCCAGCAGTCCGGGACAGGGGTCAACTAATGAAAAACTGTTTTTT. V usage is TRBV27 and J usage is TRBJ1-4; 10 positions match TRBD1. Germline V CDR1 and CDR2: MNHEY, SMNVEV (reference sequence). Losses at the gene ends were 5 bases for V and 0 bases for J; bases not matched to a gene: 3. This CDR3 has 16 residues.

The sample holds one count of this clone. Written as DNA, the CDR3 is TGCGCCAGCAGCCAACCCTCAGTGGGAGAGACCCAGTACTTC. It specifies CASSQPSVGETQYF. The chain joins TRBV4-1 to TRBJ2-5; D unclear. This CDR3 contains 14 residues. CDR1 MGHRA and CDR2 YSYEKL come from the germline V gene. V shed 2 bases and J shed 4 bases, with 11 bases lying between them.

The J gene is TRBJ2-1, the V gene TRBV5-1; weak D call: TRBD2 (6 bases). Germline-derived CDR1 and CDR2 are SGHRS and YFSETQ. The CDR3 extends over 15 amino acids. Trimming removed 1 base at V and 6 bases at J, with 14 bases between. In nucleotides, the CDR3 is TGCGCCAGCAGCTTGTTGGGGGGAGTCGGCAATGAGCAGTTCTTC. This sequence encodes CASSLLGGVGNEQFF.

This chain uses TRBV6-5 with TRBJ2-6, with D hard to call. The CDR3 consists of 14 residues. In germline, CDR1 is MNHEY, CDR2 SVGAGI. The V and J ends lost 9 bases and 0 bases respectively, with 9 bases between them. This CDR3 is CASKLDSGANVLTF. As DNA, the CDR3 is TGTGCCAGTAAACTGGACTCTGGGGCCAACGTCCTGACTTTC.

On this clone itself: A read error may account for a junction end that differs from germline. The J gene is TRBJ1-2, the V gene TRBV6-5, with D possibly TRBD1 on 5 matching bases. The CDR3 sequence is 13 residues long. Per germline, CDR1 MNHEY and CDR2 SVGAGI. This chain's CDR3 is CASSYSTSRGTLF. CDR3 nucleotide sequence: TGTGCCAGCAGTTACTCGACAAGTAGGGGTACCCTCTTC.

This chain connects TRBV5-1 to TRBJ1-1; TRBD1 is a possible D gene (5 bases). Trimming left V 1 base short and J 0 bases short, with 19 bases between. The CDR3 sequence is 18 residues long. Germline CDR1 reads SGHRS; CDR2 reads YFSETQ. In nucleotides, the CDR3 is TGCGCCAGCAGCTTGAGGCCCCGGTTACAGGTCGTGAACACTGAAGCTTTCTTT. It is translated as CASSLRPRLQVVNTEAFF.

The chain is built from TRBV15 and TRBJ2-4, with a weak D call TRBD1 (6 bases). CDR1 is LNHNV and CDR2 is YYDKDF in the germline V gene (reference sequence). The CDR3 is 14 amino acids. The V end lost 1 base, the J end lost 8 bases, and 12 bases lay between the germline ends. CDR3 residues: CATSRAGVEHIQYF. As DNA, the CDR3 is TGTGCCACCAGCAGAGCAGGGGTAGAGCACATTCAGTACTTC.

The genes are TRBV5-1 and TRBJ1-2, with 10 bases that match TRBD1. The germline V gene encodes CDR1 SGHRS and CDR2 YFSETQ. The V and J ends lost 4 bases and 2 bases, in that order; junction bases with no gene match: 5. The CDR3 runs to 15 residues. The CDR3 bases are TGCGCCAGCAGCCCTGGGACAGGGGTAAACTATGGCTACACCTTC. Amino acid sequence: CASSPGTGVNYGYTF.

This chain connects TRBV7-6 to TRBJ1-4, with TRBD1 as a possible D gene (6 bases). Germline CDR1 is SGHVS and CDR2 is FNYEAQ. V was cut by 5 bases and J by 14 bases, with 18 bases left in between. CDR3 size: 13 residues. CDR3 nucleotides: TGTGCCAGCAGCCCAAGGGGGGGGTTGAGGCTGTTTTTT. Translating it yields CASSPRGGLRLFF.

CDR3 sequence reads: CAIQQGTGTGELFF. CDR3 bases: TGTGCCATCCAACAGGGGACGGGCACCGGGGAGCTGTTTTTT. The V call is TRBV28, the J call TRBJ2-2, with 7 nucleotides matching TRBD1. The V gene's germline CDR1 is MDHEN and CDR2 SYDVKM. This CDR3 has 14 residues. The V segment lost 10 bases and the J segment 4 bases; nucleotides outside the gene matches: 9.

J is TRBJ1-3 and V is TRBV27, with D hard to call. Looked up from germline, CDR1 is MNHEY and CDR2 is SMNVEV (reference sequence). CDR3 size: 13 residues. Deletions cut 5 bases from V and 4 bases from J, with 9 bases between. The CDR3: CASSLDIGNTIYF. CDR3 in DNA: TGTGCCAGCAGTCTAGATATAGGAAACACCATATATTTT.

The rearrangement joins TRBV5-1 to TRBJ1-2; D gene unclear. Germline CDR1 reads SGHRS; CDR2 reads YFSETQ. This CDR3 spans 13 amino acids. V shed 2 bases and J shed 0 bases, with 5 bases lying between them. CDR3 amino acids: CASSFQANYGYTF. Here the CDR3 DNA reads TGCGCCAGCAGCTTCCAAGCTAACTATGGCTACACCTTC.

This sequence joins TRBV9 and TRBJ1-3; 8 nucleotides agree with TRBD1. Per the germline V gene, CDR1 is SGDLS and CDR2 is YYNGEE. The CDR3 is 13 residues long. The J segment lost 2 bases and the V segment lost 6 bases, leaving 1 base of the junction unmatched. The CDR3 DNA sequence: TGTGCCAGCAACAGGGGGGCTGGAAACACCATATATTTT. It encodes CASNRGAGNTIYF.

The chain couples TRBV4-1 to TRBJ2-1, with TRBD1 as a possible D gene (5 bases). The CDR3 is 14 amino acids. Trimming took off 4 bases at V and 5 bases at J, with 12 bases between the two ends. The germline V gene has CDR1 MGHRA and CDR2 YSYEKL. Here the CDR3 DNA reads TGCGCCAGCAGCCCAAACAGGCGCAACAATGAGCAGTTCTTC. Translating gives CASSPNRRNNEQFF.

The V gene is TRBV7-3, the J gene TRBJ1-3; D is unclear. V was cut by 2 bases and J by 4 bases, with 6 bases left in between. Germline values: CDR1 SGHTA, CDR2 FQGTGA. The CDR3 runs 13 residues. For the CDR3, the DNA is TGTGCCAGCAGCTTAGAACGGGGAAACACCATATATTTT. Protein sequence: CASSLERGNTIYF. The full variable domain, in which reference TRBV7-3 and TRBJ1-3 provide the parts outside the CDR3, is GAGVSQTPSNKVTEKGKYVELRCDPISGHTALYWYRQSLGQGPEFLIYFQGTGAADDSGLPNDRFFAVRPEGSVSTLKIQRTERGDSAVYLCASSLERGNTIYFGEGSWLTVV.

This chain uses TRBV23-1 with TRBJ1-4, with D hard to call. TRBV23-1 is identified as an open reading frame with a role that is uncertain. CDR3 length: 15 amino acids. V was shortened by 1 base and J by 4 bases, with 10 bases between the two germline ends. In nucleotides, the CDR3 is TGCGCCAGCAGTCAATTCTCTAAGAATAATGAAAAACTGTTTTTT. Its translation is CASSQFSKNNEKLFF.

The V and J genes are TRBV5-1 and TRBJ2-3, with D possibly TRBD2 on 5 matching bases. The ends were cut back, 2 bases at V and 0 bases at J, with 13 bases in the middle. The CDR3 loop spans 16 amino acids. CDR1 is SGHRS and CDR2 is YFSETQ in the germline V gene. Written as DNA, the CDR3 is TGCGCCAGCAGCTTACTAGGCAGGACTAGCACAGATACGCAGTATTTT. Translation gives CASSLLGRTSTDTQYF. Using reference TRBV5-1 and TRBJ2-3 for the parts outside the CDR3, the full variable domain is KAGVTQTPRYLIKTRGQQVTLSCSPISGHRSVSWYQQTPGQGLQFLFEYFSETQRNKGNFPGRFSGRQFSNSRSEMNVSTLELGDSALYLCASSLLGRTSTDTQYFGPGTRLTVL.

A remark on this clone: Other DNA sequences in this specimen translate into the identical CDR3. The chain carries TRBV5-1 and TRBJ1-1; the D gene is possibly TRBD1 (5 bases). This CDR3 is 14 amino acids long. Germline V CDR1 and CDR2: SGHRS, YFSETQ. V was trimmed by 0 bases and J by 4 bases, leaving 10 bases between them. DNA of the CDR3: TGCGCCAGCAGCTTGGTCGGGGCTTCCACTGAAGCTTTCTTT. It yields the protein CASSLVGASTEAFF.

V and J are TRBV2 and TRBJ2-2; 8 bases map to TRBD2. CDR1 and CDR2 (germline): SNHLY, FYNNEI. The ends lost 6 bases at V and 7 bases at J; junction bases unmatched: 13. This CDR3 spans 16 amino acids. The CDR3, as DNA: TGTGCCAGCAGCCAGAGAGGTTGGCTAGCGGGCGGGGAGCTGTTTTTT. It yields the protein CASSQRGWLAGGELFF.

As to this clone: The sample holds other DNA sequences that translate to the same CDR3. CDR3 in DNA: TGTGCCAGCAGCTTAGCAAACTACGAGCAGTACTTC. Residues: CASSLANYEQYF. The chain recombines TRBV7-2 with TRBJ2-7; unclear D gene. CDR3 size: 12 residues. Germline CDR1 is SGHTA and CDR2 is FQGNSA. V was pared by 0 bases and J by 3 bases, with 3 bases between.

In this sample, this clone turned up a few times. The genes are TRBV7-8 and TRBJ2-1; D is uncertain. CDR3 length: 16 amino acids. CDR1 and CDR2 (germline): SGHVS, FQNEAQ. Trimming removed 1 base at V and 0 bases at J, with 10 bases between. Written as DNA, the CDR3 is TGTGCCAGCAGCTTAGACTGGCGGAGCTCCTACAATGAGCAGTTCTTC. This codes for CASSLDWRSSYNEQFF.